This TCR beta chain was sequenced in a study of regulatory T cells in long-lasting Graves disease (dated by TCRdb to the early 2020s). Study-level background: Persistent Graves' disease was defined as antithyroid drug treatment for over 5 years with persistently positive TSH receptor autoantibodies. TCR sequencing covered about 13 persistent and some 20 newly diagnosed Graves' disease patients, some 35 samples in total. The study took place in China and was registered as a clinical trial. Persistent Graves' disease patients were compared with newly diagnosed Graves' disease patients by peripheral blood TCR sequencing and RNA sequencing. Antithyroid drugs had been taken for approximately 10 years on average by persistent Graves' disease patients in the clinical cohort.

This clonotype was seen repeatedly, ten times or more. No cognate antigen has been identified for it. It has no much larger one-base neighbor in the sample; base qualities were not kept. The library was produced with multiplex PCR. Sequencing took place on an Illumina HiSeq 4000. TCR beta libraries were built with iRepertoire HTBI primers and Arm-PCR amplification of CDR3 regions. Gel purification was performed on PCR products prior to sequencing. In the authors' own workflow: Across samples, roughly 60 TRBV and 14 TRBJ segments were identified and used for gene usage analysis of CDR3 amino acid clonotypes. COPE and FqMerger were used to merge filtered high-quality paired reads into contigs. BLAST was used to align contigs to IMGT TRBV, TRBD and TRBJ reference genes, and CDR3 was defined according to IMGT. Any clonotype with a frequency above 0.1% was classified as a highly expanded clone. Repertoire diversity was measured by Shannon entropy, and V-J evenness by the Gini coefficient. Clonotypes shared by more than one individual were considered public. TCRdb reran the public reads through fastp at Q25 and MiXCR, keeping productive beta chains. Every CDR3 protein is listed once, alongside the most common genes and DNA of its rows. None of the V and J calls come from the authors' own analysis; TCRdb made them. The sample table records a few hundred thousand distinct CDR3 sequences; roughly 20% of these occur just once. The top ten clonotypes cover around 30% of the sample.

Study-wide findings and limitations: Persistent patients shared more public clonotypes among themselves (around 3,000) than newly diagnosed patients did (roughly 920). Persistent disease showed preferential use of TRBV28, TRBJ1-2 and TRBJ2-5, whereas newly diagnosed disease favored TRBV20-1 and TRBJ2-1. Persistent Graves' disease patients showed lower TCR Shannon entropy and fewer highly expanded clones than newly diagnosed patients, suggesting clonal expansion. The study examined only peripheral blood because the primary lesion, thyroid tissue, could not be accessed. The small sample size was acknowledged by the authors as a limitation that may reduce accuracy. Sequencing and analysis were limited to the TCR beta chain.

The sample's time point label, in plain terms: persistent/refractory GD, antithyroid drugs over 5 years with positive TRAb. For both TCR sequencing and RNA sequencing, RNA was extracted from PBMCs in TRIzol. The diagnosis of Graves' disease was made according to American Thyroid Association guidelines. Recruitment of patients was carried out at an endocrinology department in Xi'an, China. From each patient, approximately 9.9 milliliters of peripheral blood was collected into an EDTA anticoagulant tube. Ficoll Paque Plus density gradient separation was used to isolate PBMCs, and no further T cell sorting was performed. An Agilent 2100 Bioanalyzer and agarose gel were used to check RNA quality, and a NanoDrop 2000 was used to measure RNA concentration. According to the germline V gene, CDR1 reads KGHSH and CDR2 reads LQKENI. The CDR3 holds 13 amino acids from the cysteine to the phenylalanine. The DNA shown is the 39-base CDR3, in frame from base 1. Trimming takes 10 bases from V and 1 base from J, and the germline ends sit 13 bases apart.

This TCR came from a woman aged 35 to 49 with Graves disease. Donor details come from another sample of the same person, matched by shared clones. This chain is built from TRBV18 and TRBJ2-5; the D gene assignment is ambiguous. The sample here was peripheral blood mononuclear cells (PBMCs), taken when the disease was refractory, from a patient treated with antithyroid drugs. The DNA reads TGTGCCACCACGATGGGTGCCCAAGAGACCCAGTACTTC. Its product reads: CATTMGAQETQYF.